Listed below are T cell receptor beta chains from one sample, sequenced in a study of T cell responses to AZD1222 COVID-19 vaccine. This table comes from immunoSEQ multiplex PCR, and its TCRdb copy is limited to in-frame clones, with some not included. The sample includes approximately 120,000 clones, 80% to 90% of them seen just once. The source was peripheral blood, collected on day 0 of MenACWY control vaccination. The receptors were gathered from an adult in good health. Each CDR3 is given with its conserved first and last residue. D genes are given only for firm matches. The size entry is marked missing in some rows and otherwise reads once, few, many or a size class.

cdr3_nt	cdr3_aa	clone_size	v_call	j_call	d_call
TGTGCCAGCAGCTTTGCCGGGACTAGCGGTTACGAGCAGTACTTC	CASSFAGTSGYEQYF	-	TRBV11-2	TRBJ2-7	TRBD2
TGTGCCAGCAGCTCGGGACTGAATAATCAGCCCCAGCATTTT	CASSSGLNNQPQHF	-	TRBV7-2	TRBJ1-5	-
TGTGCCAGCAGTTCCCCGGACAGGTATAGCAATCAGCCCCAGCATTTT	CASSSPDRYSNQPQHF	-	TRBV28	TRBJ1-5	TRBD1
TGTGCCAGCAGCTTAGATCAACGGGAGGACGAGCAGTACTTC	CASSLDQREDEQYF	-	TRBV11-3	TRBJ2-7	TRBD2
TGTGCCAGCAGCGTAAGTTCCAGCGGTAGCACAGATACGCAGTATTTT	CASSVSSSGSTDTQYF	-	TRBV9	TRBJ2-3	-
TGTGCCAGCAGCCCGGGACAGGGTGGCACCGGGGAGCTGTTTTTT	CASSPGQGGTGELFF	-	TRBV7-6	TRBJ2-2	TRBD1
TGTGCCAGCAGTTTGACTAGAGACAATGAGCAGTTCTTC	CASSLTRDNEQFF	-	TRBV27	TRBJ2-1	-
TGTGCCAGCAGCCAAGGCGGGGGTAATCAGCCCCAGCATTTT	CASSQGGGNQPQHF	-	TRBV3-1/TRBV3-2	TRBJ1-5	-
TGTGCCAGCAGTCGGCAGGTCTCCTACGAGCAGTACTTC	CASSRQVSYEQYF	-	TRBV27	TRBJ2-7	-
TGTGCCACCAGCAGAGATGTCCTGATCAACACTGAAGCTTTCTTT	CATSRDVLINTEAFF	-	TRBV15	TRBJ1-1	-
TGTGCCAGCAGTGAATCCCCAGGGGAGGGGACCACTGAAGCTTTCTTT	CASSESPGEGTTEAFF	-	TRBV25-1	TRBJ1-1	-
TGTGCCAGCAGCTTAGGACTAGCGGATACCTACGAGCAGTACTTC	CASSLGLADTYEQYF	-	TRBV7-6	TRBJ2-7	TRBD2
TGTGCCTGGAGTGTACAGAGGGCCAACACAGATACGCAGTATTTT	CAWSVQRANTDTQYF	-	TRBV30	TRBJ2-3	-
TGTGCCATCAGTGGGGGACTAGCGTTCCGGGAGACCCAGTACTTC	CAISGGLAFRETQYF	-	TRBV10-3	TRBJ2-5	TRBD2
TGTGCCAGCAGTTATGTATCCGGAATTGACGAGCAGTACTTC	CASSYVSGIDEQYF	-	TRBV6-5	TRBJ2-7	-
TGTGCCAGCAGGACCGGCGGAGGAAGGGATGAGCAGTTCTTC	CASRTGGGRDEQFF	once	TRBV2	TRBJ2-1	-
TGTGCCAGCAGCCAAGAGCACGGGGACACTGAAGCTTTCTTT	CASSQEHGDTEAFF	-	TRBV3-1/TRBV3-2	TRBJ1-1	-
TGTGCCAGCAGCCCGCCGGGAGTCTCCTACAATGAGCAGTTCTTC	CASSPPGVSYNEQFF	-	TRBV13	TRBJ2-1	-
TGTGCCAGCAGCTTTCAGGGGGCTGGAAACACCATATATTTT	CASSFQGAGNTIYF	-	TRBV6-2/TRBV6-3	TRBJ1-3	TRBD1
TGTGCCAGCAGCCTATCCGGCGAGCAGTACTTC	CASSLSGEQYF	few	TRBV7-6	TRBJ2-7	-
TGTGCCAGCAGCCAAACGGGACAATATGGCTACACCTTC	CASSQTGQYGYTF	-	TRBV7-3	TRBJ1-2	-
TGTGCCAGCAGCCCCCGGGTGCTAGCGGGAATTTCGGTCACCGGGGAGCTGTTTTTT	CASSPRVLAGISVTGELFF	-	TRBV7-8	TRBJ2-2	TRBD2
TGTGCCAGCAGTCCATCCGGTGGGGCGGGAAACACCATATATTTT	CASSPSGGAGNTIYF	-	TRBV3-1/TRBV3-2	TRBJ1-3	-
TGTGCCAGCAGCTTAAGGGGACAGACCCAAAACACCATATATTTT	CASSLRGQTQNTIYF	once	TRBV7-2	TRBJ1-3	TRBD1
TGTGCCAGCAGCTCCTACCGGGACAACTCCTACGAGCAGTACTTC	CASSSYRDNSYEQYF	-	TRBV11-3	TRBJ2-7	-
TGTGCCAGCAGCCAGGACAGGGGCTCCTACAATGAGCAGTTCTTC	CASSQDRGSYNEQFF	few	TRBV7-2	TRBJ2-1	TRBD1
TGTGCCAGCAGTGAAGGACAGGGAGCTTACCAGCCCCAGCATTTT	CASSEGQGAYQPQHF	-	TRBV2	TRBJ1-5	TRBD1
TGTGCCAGCAGCGGGACAGGGATCCCCTACAATGAGCAGTTCTTC	CASSGTGIPYNEQFF	-	TRBV9	TRBJ2-1	TRBD1
TGTGCCAGCAGCTTGGTAGGACAGGCGTATAATTCACCCCTCCACTTT	CASSLVGQAYNSPLHF	-	TRBV5-6	TRBJ1-6	TRBD1
TGTGCCAGCAGCGTAGATTGGCAGGGGGTTTACAATGAGCAGTTCTTC	CASSVDWQGVYNEQFF	-	TRBV9	TRBJ2-1	TRBD1
TGTGCCAGCAGGTTAATACGGAGGCAGGGGAACAATGAGCAGTTCTTC	CASRLIRRQGNNEQFF	once	TRBV27	TRBJ2-1	-
TGTGCCAGCAGCAACCAACGGGACAGCGTATTCTTC	CASSNQRDSVFF	few	TRBV9	TRBJ2-1	TRBD1
TGTGCCATCAGTATTGGACAGACGAATCAGCCCCAGCATTTT	CAISIGQTNQPQHF	-	TRBV10-3	TRBJ1-5	-
TGTGCCAGCAGTTTATTGGCGGGTCCGAATCAGCCCCAGCATTTT	CASSLLAGPNQPQHF	-	TRBV27	TRBJ1-5	-
TGTGCCAGCACCCCCTTTGAGCGAGGCTATGGCTACACCTTC	CASTPFERGYGYTF	-	TRBV6-5	TRBJ1-2	-
TGTGCCAGCAGCTCCGGGAGGCAGCTCATGACTAGCACAGATACGCAGTATTTT	CASSSGRQLMTSTDTQYF	-	TRBV7-9	TRBJ2-3	TRBD2
TGTGCCAGCAGTACACAGACGTCCTACAATGAGCAGTTCTTC	CASSTQTSYNEQFF	-	TRBV27	TRBJ2-1	-
TGTGCCAGCAGCTTAGTATCGGGGAATTCACCCCTCCACTTT	CASSLVSGNSPLHF	-	TRBV11-3	TRBJ1-6	-
TGTGCCAGCAGCCAGAACGGGGTGGCCTACAATGAGCAGTTCTTC	CASSQNGVAYNEQFF	-	TRBV5-4	TRBJ2-1	-
TGTGCCAGCAGTTTAGAGGGACAGGTAAACACTGAAGCTTTCTTT	CASSLEGQVNTEAFF	-	TRBV6-5	TRBJ1-1	TRBD1
TGTGCCAGCAGTCTTGGACAGGGCGGACAGCCCCAGCATTTT	CASSLGQGGQPQHF	once	TRBV7-9	TRBJ1-5	TRBD1
TGTGCCAGCAGTTTATATAACCGGGACCGGTCACCCCTCCACTTT	CASSLYNRDRSPLHF	-	TRBV27	TRBJ1-6	-
TGTGCTAGCTCAGCGGGTCTGTCCTACGAGCAGTACTTC	CASSAGLSYEQYF	-	TRBV12-5	TRBJ2-7	-
TGTGCCAGCAGCCTCAACGGGACACCCGAGCAGTACTTC	CASSLNGTPEQYF	-	TRBV27	TRBJ2-7	-
TGTGCCAGCAGCTCGGCGACGGGACAGGGCCTTAACGAGCAGTACTTC	CASSSATGQGLNEQYF	-	TRBV5-4	TRBJ2-7	TRBD1